This T cell receptor (beta chain) originates from a study of cytomegalovirus exposure and HLA in healthy donors. The PCR had 60 Vbeta and 13 Jbeta primers. This table comes from immunoSEQ multiplex PCR, and its TCRdb copy is limited to in-frame clones, with some not included. The sample lists around 190,000 clones; roughly 77% were seen once. The germline gives CDR1 MDHEN, CDR2 SYDVKM. The CDR3 totals 16 residues. V was trimmed by 3 bases and J by 5 bases, leaving 19 bases between them. This clone is a singleton in its sample. The chain joins TRBV28 to TRBJ1-2; no clear D gene. This receptor was identified in a woman in her fifties or sixties in good health and CMV-seronegative. The specimen was PBMCs. CDR3 region: CASSFYSREVSYGYTF. The CDR3 nucleotides read TGTGCCAGCAGTTTTTACTCGCGTGAGGTCTCATATGGCTACACCTTC.